This T cell receptor beta chain was captured in a study of blood T cell repertoires in COVID-19. As for the study in general: The United States, Italy and Spain were the sources of the acute and convalescent COVID-19 samples.

The assay was immunoSEQ multiplex PCR, and TCRdb's table has in-frame clones only and misses some. Among more than 400,000 clones, approximately 86% were seen once, and the ten largest hold under 0.85%. Germline assignment: CDR1 DFQATT and CDR2 SNEGSKA (reference sequence). The V end lost 3 bases, the J end lost 1 base, and 15 bases lay between the germline ends. The CDR3 length is 15 residues. The sequenced sample was PBMCs or T cells enriched from blood (not recorded which). The chain links TRBV20-1 to TRBJ2-5; D is possibly TRBD2 (6 bases). The origin of this receptor is a woman aged 18 to 35 who had recovered from COVID-19. The CDR3 nucleotides read TGCAGTGCTAGTAAGGCGGGAAGCATCCAAGAGACCCAGTACTTC. It is translated as CSASKAGSIQETQYF.